This passage covers 16 T cell receptor beta chains from one sample sequenced in a study of blood T cell repertoires in COVID-19. Some clones are missing from TCRdb's copy, which holds only in-frame ones; the method was immunoSEQ multiplex PCR. The sample yields around 270,000 clones, about 88% seen once. The specimen sequenced was peripheral blood. The receptor set was obtained from a young man with active or convalescent COVID-19.

This chain links TRBV11-1 with TRBJ1-2; weak D call: TRBD1 (5 bases). Looked up from germline, CDR1 is SGHAT and CDR2 is FQDESV (reference sequence). There are 15 residues in the CDR3. V was clipped by 0 bases and J by 5 bases, with 13 bases between them. In DNA, the CDR3 is TGTGCCAGCAGCTTAGCGCGGGCAGGGAGGTATGGCTACACCTTC. Translated, it gives CASSLARAGRYGYTF. Using reference TRBV11-1 and TRBJ1-2 for the parts outside the CDR3, the full variable domain is EAEVAQSPRYKITEKSQAVAFWCDPISGHATLYWYRQILGQGPELLVQFQDESVVDDSQLPKDRFSAERLKGVDSTLKIQPAELGDSAMYLCASSLARAGRYGYTFGSGTRLTVV.

The chain is built from TRBV19 and TRBJ2-3, with 9 nucleotides matching TRBD2. Germline lookup yields CDR1 LNHDA and CDR2 SQIVND (reference sequence). CDR3 length: 15 residues. With 6 bases clipped from V and 4 bases from J, the junction kept 8 bases outside the gene matches. CDR3 DNA: TGTGCCAGTAGCCGACTAGCGGTCGACTCAGATACGCAGTATTTT. Translated: CASSRLAVDSDTQYF.

The rearrangement joins TRBV7-9 to TRBJ1-5, with D possibly being TRBD1 (5 bases). The V gene's germline CDR1 is SEHNR and CDR2 FQNEAQ (reference sequence). Trimming took off 4 bases at V and 6 bases at J, with 10 bases between the two ends. This CDR3 comprises 13 residues. DNA of the CDR3: TGTGCCAGCAGCTCCGGGGGAACTCAGCCCCAGCATTTT. This sequence encodes CASSSGGTQPQHF. Full variable domain (rest looked up from reference TRBV7-9 and TRBJ1-5): DTGVSQNPRHKITKRGQNVTFRCDPISEHNRLYWYRQTLGQGPEFLTYFQNEAQLEKSRLLSDRFSAERPKGSFSTLEIQRTEQGDSAMYLCASSSGGTQPQHFGDGTRLSIL.

The gene calls are TRBV13 and TRBJ1-3; TRBD1 is a possible D gene (6 bases). Germline V gene data show CDR1 as PRHDT and CDR2 as FYEKMQ (reference sequence). The CDR3 length is 18 residues. The V gene lost 0 bases and the J gene lost 1 base, with 16 bases spanning the gap. The CDR3 spells CASSLGSFRGRSGNTIYF. The DNA for the CDR3 is TGTGCCAGCAGCTTAGGCAGTTTCAGGGGAAGGTCTGGAAACACCATATATTTT. Full variable domain (missing parts from reference TRBV13 and TRBJ1-3): AAGVIQSPRHLIKEKRETATLKCYPIPRHDTVYWYQQGPGQDPQFLISFYEKMQSDKGSIPDRFSAQQFSDYHSELNMSSLELGDSALYFCASSLGSFRGRSGNTIYFGEGSWLTVV.

The chain has TRBV19 and TRBJ1-6; D is unresolved. V lost 1 base and J lost 5, with 9 bases in between. This CDR3 region has 15 residues. Germline lookup yields CDR1 LNHDA and CDR2 SQIVND (reference sequence). The CDR3, as DNA: TGTGCCAGTAGTATAGGCAGGCAAGATAATTCACCCCTCCACTTT. It encodes CASSIGRQDNSPLHF.

The chain links TRBV14 to TRBJ2-1, with 9 bases matching TRBD2. This CDR3 contains 17 residues. Germline-derived CDR1 and CDR2 are SGHDN and FVKESK. Trimming at V came to 5 bases and at J to 4 bases, leaving 12 bases not matched to a gene. CDR3 protein: CASSSKRAGGRYNEQFF. The CDR3 DNA is TGTGCCAGCAGCTCGAAGCGCGCGGGGGGGCGATACAATGAGCAGTTCTTC.

V gene TRBV23-1 combines with J gene TRBJ1-5, with a possible D match to TRBD1 (5 bases). TRBV23-1 is designated an ORF whose function remains uncertain. V was cut by 11 bases and J by 5 bases, with 19 bases left in between. The CDR3 is made up of 14 amino acids. This CDR3 is CAPKNRYLHQPQHF. The CDR3 DNA reads as TGCGCCCCTAAGAACAGGTATCTCCATCAGCCCCAGCATTTT.

This clone came up a few times. This chain joins TRBV5-6 and TRBJ1-1; a weak D match, TRBD1 (5 bases). Trimming shortened V by 0 bases and J by 5 bases, and 11 bases separated the two germline ends. In germline, CDR1 is SGHDT, CDR2 YYEEEE. The CDR3 loop spans 14 amino acids. The CDR3 loop reads CASSLGVGLTEAFF. DNA of the CDR3: TGTGCCAGCAGCTTGGGGGTGGGGCTTACTGAAGCTTTCTTT.

The CDR3: CASSSFGGENYEQYF. Written as DNA, the CDR3 is TGTGCCAGCAGCTCATTCGGGGGGGAAAACTACGAGCAGTACTTC. The J gene is TRBJ2-7, the V gene TRBV13; 8 nucleotides match TRBD2. V shed 4 bases, J shed 3 bases, and the junction held 8 bases outside the gene matches. The germline gives CDR1 PRHDT, CDR2 FYEKMQ (reference sequence). This CDR3 has 15 amino acids.

The rearrangement links TRBV30 to TRBJ2-3, with 8 bases lining up with TRBD2. The V segment lost 0 bases and the J segment 7 bases; nucleotides outside the gene matches: 9. The CDR3 runs 15 residues. The V gene's germline CDR1 is GTSNPN and CDR2 SVGIG (reference sequence). CDR3 residues: CAWSVQSGGPHTQYF. Here the CDR3 DNA reads TGTGCCTGGAGTGTTCAAAGCGGGGGCCCCCATACGCAGTATTTT.

V usage is TRBV7-8 and J usage is TRBJ2-7; 11 bases match TRBD1. Per germline, CDR1 SGHVS and CDR2 FQNEAQ. The CDR3 spans 15 residues. Germline trimming cut 5 bases from V and 3 bases from J; bases unmatched to any gene: 6. The CDR3 sequence is CASSPLGTGGYEQYF. CDR3 coding DNA: TGTGCCAGCAGCCCATTGGGGACAGGGGGCTACGAGCAGTACTTC.

This rearrangement joins TRBV28 to TRBJ1-3; a weak D match, TRBD1 (5 bases). Trimming removed 9 bases from V and 1 base from J, with 16 bases in between. The CDR3 consists of 15 residues. The germline V gene encodes CDR1 MDHEN and CDR2 SYDVKM. DNA of the CDR3: TGTGCCAGTACAGGATTTTTTGTTTCTGGAAACACCATATATTTT. Residues: CASTGFFVSGNTIYF.

The chain is built from TRBV2 and TRBJ2-3; the D is unclear. CDR3 length: 15 residues. Trimming shortened V by 11 bases and J by 2 bases, and 20 bases separated the two germline ends. In germline, CDR1 is SNHLY, CDR2 FYNNEI. CDR3 DNA sequence: TGTGCCTCCCAGACGTCAGGTTTACCCACAGATACGCAGTATTTT. Its protein product is CASQTSGLPTDTQYF. Together with reference TRBV2 and TRBJ2-3, the CDR3 gives the full variable domain: EPEVTQTPSHQVTQMGQEVILRCVPISNHLYFYWYRQILGQKVEFLVSFYNNEISEKSEIFDDQFSVERPDGSNFTLKIRSTKLEDSAMYFCASQTSGLPTDTQYFGPGTRLTVL.

The CDR3 DNA follows: TGTGCCAGCACCTCAGAAAGGCGGACTAGCACAGATACGCAGTATTTT. Protein sequence: CASTSERRTSTDTQYF. The V call is TRBV11-2, the J call TRBJ2-3; tentatively, D is TRBD2 (5 bases). The germline gives CDR1 SGHAT, CDR2 FQNNGV. CDR3 size: 16 residues. V was trimmed by 7 bases and J by 0 bases, leaving 17 bases between them.

The rearrangement links TRBV6-5 to TRBJ1-2; TRBD1 might be the D (5 bases). Germline V gene lookup returns CDR1 MNHEY and CDR2 SVGAGI. V was trimmed by 6 bases and J by 5 bases, leaving 13 bases between them. The CDR3 sequence is 13 residues long. CDR3: CASSPGIRYGYTF. The CDR3 DNA reads as TGTGCCAGCAGCCCAGGGATTAGGTATGGCTACACCTTC.

The chain is built from TRBV10-3 and TRBJ1-2; no reliable D call. This CDR3 contains 13 residues. The germline gives CDR1 ENHRY, CDR2 SYGVKD. Trimming took 4 bases from V and 3 from J, leaving 9 bases between them. The CDR3 DNA sequence: TGTGCCATCAGTGGTCAGGCCGACTATGGCTACACCTTC. As protein: CAISGQADYGYTF.